This T cell receptor beta chain stems from a study of T cell clonality in common variable immunodeficiency. Findings and caveats of the study: In common variable immunodeficiency, TCR beta chains reportedly carried fewer deletions and N-nucleotide insertions. CVID subjects showed higher TCRbeta clonality than healthy controls.

CDR1 is MNHGY and CDR2 is SAAAGT in the germline V gene. V was cut by 6 bases and J by 0 bases, with 17 bases left in between. The CDR3 contains 16 residues. The data were produced by immunoSEQ multiplex PCR, yet TCRdb's version contains in-frame clones alone and is incomplete. This repertoire holds some 43,000 clones, and none appear only once. This clone was seen repeatedly, ten times or more. What it recognizes is unknown. Read coverage stops 3 residues before the CDR3 terminus; the germline J gene supplies the remainder. The specimen was peripheral blood mononuclear cells. The receptor was derived from a person aged 18 to 70 in good health. The gene calls are TRBV6-8 and TRBJ1-1; weak D call: TRBD1 (6 bases). The CDR3 bases that were read are TGTGCCAGCAGCTCCCCTCTAGGGACACTGAACACTGAA. Protein: CASSSPLGTLNTE. The whole CDR3 sequence reads CASSSPLGTLNTEAFF.